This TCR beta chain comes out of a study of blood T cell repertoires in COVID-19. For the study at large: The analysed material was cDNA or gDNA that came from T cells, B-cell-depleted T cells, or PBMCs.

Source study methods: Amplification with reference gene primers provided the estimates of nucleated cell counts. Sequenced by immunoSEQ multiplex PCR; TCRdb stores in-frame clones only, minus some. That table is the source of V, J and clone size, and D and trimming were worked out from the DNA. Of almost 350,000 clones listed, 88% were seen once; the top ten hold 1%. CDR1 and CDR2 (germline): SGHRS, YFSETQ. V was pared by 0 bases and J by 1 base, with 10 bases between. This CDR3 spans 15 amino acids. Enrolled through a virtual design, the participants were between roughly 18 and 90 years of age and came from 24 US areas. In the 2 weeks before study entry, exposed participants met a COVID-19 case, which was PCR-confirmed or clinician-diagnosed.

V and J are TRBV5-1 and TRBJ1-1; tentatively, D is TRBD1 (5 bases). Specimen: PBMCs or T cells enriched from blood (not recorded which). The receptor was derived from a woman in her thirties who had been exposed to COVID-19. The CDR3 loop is CASSLVARENTEAFF. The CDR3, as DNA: TGCGCCAGCAGCTTGGTCGCCAGGGAGAACACTGAAGCTTTCTTT.